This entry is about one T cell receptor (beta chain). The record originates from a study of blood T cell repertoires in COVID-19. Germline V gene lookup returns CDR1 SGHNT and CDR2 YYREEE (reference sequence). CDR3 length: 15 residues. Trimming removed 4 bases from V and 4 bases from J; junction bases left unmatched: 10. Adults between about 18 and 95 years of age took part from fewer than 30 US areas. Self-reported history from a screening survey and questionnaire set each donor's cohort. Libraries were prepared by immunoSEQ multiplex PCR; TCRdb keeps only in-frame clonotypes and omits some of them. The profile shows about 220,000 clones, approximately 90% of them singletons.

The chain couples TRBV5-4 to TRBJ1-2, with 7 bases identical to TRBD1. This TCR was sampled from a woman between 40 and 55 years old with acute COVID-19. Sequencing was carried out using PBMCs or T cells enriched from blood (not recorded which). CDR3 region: CASSRTGQNLYGYTF. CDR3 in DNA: TGTGCCAGCAGCCGGACAGGCCAGAACCTCTATGGCTACACCTTC.